Listed below are T cell receptor beta chains from one sample, sequenced in a study of T cell changes during pregnancy in multiple sclerosis. Libraries were prepared by immunoSEQ multiplex PCR; TCRdb keeps only in-frame clonotypes and omits some of them. Among more than 14,000 clones listed, approximately 86% were seen once. Sample: CD8+ T cells from peripheral blood mononuclear cells, taken in the first trimester of pregnancy. These receptors all come from a female donor with multiple sclerosis, enrolled in a pregnancy study. Each CDR3 is given with its conserved first and last residue. D genes are given only for firm matches. Clone size is given for some rows only: seen once, a few or many times, or a class if the clone is expanded.

>TRBV19|-|TRBD1|TRBJ2-1
CASSPLRDRGPRNEQFF
TGTGCCAGTAGTCCACTCCGGGACAGGGGGCCTCGCAATGAGCAGTTCTTC
>TRBV6-1|-|-|TRBJ2-1
CASSEASAGYNEQFF
TGTGCCAGCAGTGAAGCCAGTGCGGGATACAATGAGCAGTTCTTC
>TRBV6-5|-|-|TRBJ1-4
CASSYDGASTNEKLFF
TGTGCCAGCAGTTACGATGGTGCGTCAACTAATGAAAAACTGTTTTTT
>TRBV7-9|-|-|TRBJ2-1
CASSSGGGNEQFF
TGTGCCAGCAGCTCCGGCGGAGGGAATGAGCAGTTCTTC
>TRBV9|once|TRBD1|TRBJ1-4
CASSPRTGGAGEKLFF
TGTGCCAGCAGCCCTCGGACAGGGGGCGCAGGTGAAAAACTGTTTTTT
>TRBV18|-|TRBD2|TRBJ2-2
CASSRGLAGNTGELFF
TGTGCCAGCTCTCGAGGACTAGCGGGAAACACCGGGGAGCTGTTTTTT
>TRBV5-4|-|TRBD1|TRBJ2-7
CASTNRDSTYEQYF
TGTGCCAGCACCAACCGGGACAGTACCTACGAGCAGTACTTC
>TRBV5-8|-|-|TRBJ2-7
CASSYGHSYEQYF
TGTGCCAGCAGCTACGGACATTCCTACGAGCAGTACTTC
>TRBV5-1|-|-|TRBJ1-6
CASSFRGGSEGSPLHF
TGCGCCAGCAGCTTCCGTGGGGGGTCGGAAGGTTCACCCCTCCACTTT
>TRBV28|-|-|TRBJ2-2
CASSSTLGTGELFF
TGTGCCAGCAGTTCCACCCTAGGTACCGGGGAGCTGTTTTTT
>TRBV4-1|few|TRBD1|TRBJ1-1
CASSQQQGPGAREDTEAFF
TGCGCCAGCAGCCAACAACAGGGGCCTGGAGCCCGAGAGGACACTGAAGCTTTCTTT
>TRBV19|-|-|TRBJ1-1
CASSPSSLNTEAFF
TGTGCCAGTAGCCCCTCGAGTTTGAACACTGAAGCTTTCTTT
>TRBV5-6|-|TRBD2|TRBJ2-3
CASSFAGDTDTQYF
TGTGCCAGCAGCTTTGCGGGGGACACAGATACGCAGTATTTT
>TRBV4-1|-|TRBD2|TRBJ2-7
CASSQDKASGGRSSYEQYF
TGCGCCAGCAGCCAAGATAAGGCTAGCGGGGGGCGAAGCTCCTACGAGCAGTACTTC
>TRBV7-3|few|-|TRBJ2-2
CASSSAGGRTGELFF
TGTGCCAGCAGCTCCGCTGGAGGGCGTACCGGGGAGCTGTTTTTT
>TRBV6-1|few|-|TRBJ1-1
CASSSRGYDTEAFF
TGTGCCAGCAGTTCCCGGGGGTACGACACTGAAGCTTTCTTT
>TRBV7-3|-|-|TRBJ2-2
CASSLMVSGIPGELFF
TGTGCCAGCAGCTTAATGGTTTCAGGGATACCCGGGGAGCTGTTTTTT
>TRBV9|once|TRBD1|TRBJ2-1
CASTAGGDNEQFF
TGTGCCAGCACTGCAGGGGGTGACAATGAGCAGTTCTTC
>TRBV15|-|-|TRBJ2-5
CATSIGRGKTQYF
TGTGCCACCAGCATAGGTCGGGGAAAGACCCAGTACTTC
>TRBV7-9|-|TRBD2|TRBJ2-3
CASRQTTLAGDTDTQYF
TGTGCCAGCAGACAAACCACCCTAGCGGGAGATACAGATACGCAGTATTTT
>TRBV6-6|-|-|TRBJ1-2
CASSYQGDYGYTF
TGTGCCAGCAGTTACCAGGGTGACTATGGCTACACCTTC
>TRBV5-5|-|TRBD2|TRBJ2-7
CASSLARGGSYEQYF
TGTGCCAGCAGCTTGGCACGCGGGGGCTCCTACGAGCAGTACTTC
>TRBV14|-|-|TRBJ2-7
CASSLRYYEQYF
TGTGCCAGCAGCCTCCGGTACTACGAGCAGTACTTC
>TRBV30|few|-|TRBJ1-1
CAWSPADEAFF
TGTGCCTGGAGCCCCGCGGATGAAGCTTTCTTT
>TRBV14|-|-|TRBJ1-3
CASSRRGSGNTIYF
TGTGCCAGCAGCCGTCGGGGGTCAGGAAACACCATATATTTT
>TRBV7-9|-|TRBD2|TRBJ2-5
CASSLLGRDETQYF
TGTGCCAGCAGCTTACTCGGGAGGGATGAGACCCAGTACTTC
>TRBV16|once|-|TRBJ2-5
CASSQSRQPQETQYF
TGTGCCAGCAGCCAATCGAGGCAACCCCAAGAGACCCAGTACTTC
>TRBV9|medium-sized|TRBD2|TRBJ2-3
CASSISGRGADTQYF
TGTGCCAGCAGCATTAGCGGGAGAGGCGCAGATACGCAGTATTTT
>TRBV2|once|-|TRBJ2-7
CASRVGSINSYEQYF
TGTGCCAGCAGGGTCGGGTCAATCAACTCCTACGAGCAGTACTTC
>TRBV6-4|-|-|TRBJ2-1
CASSAGLQASEQFF
TGTGCCAGCAGCGCGGGACTCCAGGCCTCAGAGCAGTTCTTC
>TRBV13|-|TRBD1|TRBJ2-3
CASSQDRAQYF
TGTGCCAGCAGCCAGGACAGGGCGCAGTATTTT
>TRBV28|-|TRBD1|TRBJ2-7
CASSSLQGASSEQYF
TGTGCCAGCAGTTCCTTACAGGGGGCCTCCTCCGAGCAGTACTTC
>TRBV9|-|-|TRBJ2-7
CASSVGDRAYEQYF
TGTGCCAGCAGCGTAGGTGACAGAGCCTACGAGCAGTACTTC